The next 29 T cell receptor beta chains were all read from a single sample in a study of blood T cell repertoires in COVID-19. Repertoires were generated with immunoSEQ multiplex PCR, while TCRdb's copy carries only in-frame clones and drops some. The repertoire holds approximately 190,000 clones, with around 85% as singletons. Source material: peripheral blood. These receptors were collected from a man aged 70 or older with active or convalescent COVID-19.

This clone was seen a single time. The V call is TRBV27, the J call TRBJ2-7, with 9 positions matching TRBD2. V trimming: 6 bases; J trimming: 4 bases; junction bases outside the gene matches: 13. The CDR3 has 16 amino acids. CDR1 is MNHEY, CDR2 SMNVEV, per germline (reference sequence). CDR3 residues: CASRITAGGPAYEQYF. The CDR3 bases are TGTGCCAGCAGGATTACAGCGGGAGGCCCCGCGTACGAGCAGTACTTC.

CDR3 in amino acids: CASSNQRGGTGETQYF. CDR3 in DNA: TGTGCCAGCAGCAACCAGCGGGGAGGGACGGGGGAGACCCAGTACTTC. V usage is TRBV7-2 and J usage is TRBJ2-5, with 7 bases fitting TRBD2. The V and J ends lost 5 bases and 5 bases, in that order; junction bases with no gene match: 14. This CDR3 is built from 16 residues. CDR1 and CDR2 (germline): SGHTA, FQGNSA. The whole variable domain, remainder taken from reference TRBV7-2 and TRBJ2-5, is GAGVSQSPSNKVTEKGKDVELRCDPISGHTALYWYRQSLGQGLEFLIYFQGNSAPDKSGLPSDRFSAERTGGSVSTLTIQRTQQEDSAVYLCASSNQRGGTGETQYFGPGTRLLVL.

The chain carries TRBV19 and TRBJ2-5; 8 bases agree with TRBD2. Unmatched junction bases numbered 13, after V lost 5 bases and J lost 5 bases. Per the germline V gene, CDR1 is LNHDA and CDR2 is SQIVND (reference sequence). The CDR3 is 16 residues long. CDR3 region: CASSSGGSGNYETQYF. The CDR3 region has the DNA TGTGCCAGTAGTTCTGGCGGTAGCGGGAATTATGAGACCCAGTACTTC.

The V and J genes are TRBV5-6 and TRBJ1-2; a weak D match, TRBD1 (6 bases). The V and J ends lost 5 bases and 3 bases respectively, with 17 bases between them. CDR1 is SGHDT and CDR2 is YYEEEE in the germline V gene. This CDR3 region has 15 residues. DNA of the CDR3: TGTGCCAGCAGTATGACGGGGAAGGGGGACTATGGCTACACCTTC. The encoded protein is CASSMTGKGDYGYTF. Using reference TRBV5-6 and TRBJ1-2 for the parts outside the CDR3, the full variable domain is DAGVTQSPTHLIKTRGQQVTLRCSPKSGHDTVSWYQQALGQGPQFIFQYYEEEERQRGNFPDRFSGHQFPNYSSELNVNALLLGDSALYLCASSMTGKGDYGYTFGSGTRLTVV.

V gene TRBV20-1 combines with J gene TRBJ1-2; possibly TRBD1 for D (5 bases). The V end lost 6 bases, the J end lost 7 bases, and 12 bases lay between the germline ends. Germline lookup yields CDR1 DFQATT and CDR2 SNEGSKA (reference sequence). CDR3 size: 11 residues. CDR3 sequence (DNA): TGCAGTGCCCGCGGGACCGGTGGCTACACCTTC. Amino acid sequence: CSARGTGGYTF.

J is TRBJ2-3 and V is TRBV19; D call uncertain. The CDR3 has 11 residues. The germline CDR1 and CDR2 sequences are LNHDA and SQIVND (reference sequence). Trimming cost V 10 bases and J 5 bases, with 10 bases left between them. In DNA form, the CDR3 reads TGTGCCACTAATCATGGAGATACGCAGTATTTT. Amino acid sequence: CATNHGDTQYF.

This chain uses TRBV14 with TRBJ2-2; D is unclear. V dropped 0 bases and J dropped 6 bases, with 5 bases sitting between them. Germline V lookup: CDR1 SGHDN, CDR2 FVKESK. The CDR3 is 13 residues long. CDR3 in DNA: TGTGCCAGCAGCCAAGAGCTATCCGGGGAGCTGTTTTTT. Translated: CASSQELSGELFF.

The V and J genes are TRBV12-3 or TRBV12-4 and TRBJ1-5; D unresolved. Trimming stripped 6 bases from V and 6 bases from J, with 9 bases between. The CDR3 spans 12 residues. As DNA, the CDR3 is TGTGCCAGCAGCTCCGGGGTTCAGCCCCAGCATTTT. This sequence encodes CASSSGVQPQHF.

J is TRBJ2-5 and V is TRBV4-3, with TRBD2 matching over 7 bases. The CDR3 is 13 amino acids. CDR1 is LGHNA and CDR2 is YSLEER in the germline V gene. V dropped 3 bases and J dropped 5; count of bases not matched to a gene: 3. In nucleotides, the CDR3 is TGCGCCAGCAGCCAGCGGGAGAGGGAGACCCAGTACTTC. Encoded protein: CASSQRERETQYF.

This clone was observed a single time. The chain couples TRBV24-1 to TRBJ1-2; no reliable D call. The CDR3 consists of 13 residues. Trimming stripped 7 bases from V and 0 bases from J, with 8 bases between. Germline CDR1 and CDR2: KGHDR and SFDVKD. CDR3 DNA sequence: TGTGCCACCAGCCTAAATGCTAACTATGGCTACACCTTC. This gives the protein CATSLNANYGYTF.

In its sample, this clone was seen a few times. This sequence joins TRBV3-1 (or the pseudogene TRBV3-2) and TRBJ2-2; D unresolved. Looked up from germline, CDR1 is LGHDT and CDR2 is YNNKEL (reference sequence). Trimming removed 1 base at V and 5 bases at J, with 5 bases between. This CDR3 spans 13 amino acids. CDR3 amino acids: CASSQARTGELFF. The DNA for the CDR3 is TGTGCCAGCAGCCAAGCGCGAACCGGGGAGCTGTTTTTT.

The chain has TRBV6-5 and TRBJ2-3; 8 nucleotides match TRBD2. This CDR3 is built from 15 residues. The V gene end was trimmed by 3 bases and the J gene end by 1 base; junction bases not matched to a gene: 3. Germline loops: CDR1 MNHEY, CDR2 SVGAGI. This CDR3 reads CASSYTSGRTDTQYF. CDR3 DNA sequence: TGTGCCAGCAGTTATACTAGCGGACGCACAGATACGCAGTATTTT.

This clone was counted a single time. CDR3 residues: CASRQTGLAGEQYF. CDR3 coding DNA: TGTGCCAGCAGGCAGACAGGGCTCGCTGGGGAGCAGTACTTC. The rearrangement links TRBV6-5 to TRBJ2-7, with TRBD1 matching 7 bases. Germline V CDR1 and CDR2: MNHEY, SVGAGI. V shed 6 bases, J shed 7 bases, and the junction held 12 bases outside the gene matches. The CDR3 loop spans 14 amino acids.

This clone came up once. The chain combines TRBV4-3 with TRBJ2-5; 8 bases agree with TRBD1. Germline CDR1 LGHNA, CDR2 YSLEER. CDR3 length: 15 residues. The V and J ends lost 2 bases and 4 bases, in that order; junction bases with no gene match: 6. The CDR3 is CASSQRQGSGETQYF. CDR3 bases: TGCGCCAGCAGCCAAAGACAGGGGTCAGGAGAGACCCAGTACTTC.

The CDR3 bases are TGCAGTGCTAGTCGGACTAGCGGGAGAGAGACCCAGTACTTC. Its protein is CSASRTSGRETQYF. The chain carries TRBV20-1 and TRBJ2-5, with TRBD2 identical over 13 bases. V trimming: 3 bases; J trimming: 4 bases; junction bases outside the gene matches: 2. The CDR3 is 14 amino acids. Germline V gene data show CDR1 as DFQATT and CDR2 as SNEGSKA (reference sequence).

The chain has TRBV27 and TRBJ2-3, with 7 bases that match TRBD2. CDR1 is MNHEY and CDR2 is SMNVEV in the germline V gene (reference sequence). CDR3 length: 14 residues. V dropped 2 bases and J dropped 3; count of bases not matched to a gene: 2. Here the CDR3 reads CASSLAGVTDTQYF. CDR3 bases: TGTGCCAGCAGTTTAGCGGGAGTGACAGATACGCAGTATTTT.

The CDR3 protein is CASSKGPNTGELFF. CDR3 coding DNA: TGTGCCAGCAGCAAGGGGCCGAACACCGGGGAGCTGTTTTTT. The chain carries TRBV5-8 and TRBJ2-2, with D possibly TRBD1 on 5 matching bases. The ends were cut back, 4 bases at V and 0 bases at J, with 7 bases in the middle. Germline CDR1 is SGHTS and CDR2 is YDEGEE. This CDR3 is 14 amino acids long.

The chain combines TRBV7-2 with TRBJ2-2, with D unclear. The CDR3 runs 14 residues. V lost 1 base and J 4 bases, leaving 7 bases between the germline ends. The germline V gene has CDR1 SGHTA and CDR2 FQGNSA. The CDR3 bases are TGTGCCAGCAGCTTAGGACAATCCACCGGGGAGCTGTTTTTT. It codes for CASSLGQSTGELFF.

The chain uses TRBV7-9 and TRBJ1-4; 7 bases match TRBD1. The CDR3 runs 14 residues. The junction had 7 bases not matched to a gene; V was cut back by 5 bases and J by 7 bases. The germline V gene has CDR1 SEHNR and CDR2 FQNEAQ (reference sequence). The CDR3 region is CASSRTGVLEKLFF. CDR3 bases: TGTGCCAGCAGCCGTACAGGGGTTCTTGAAAAACTGTTTTTT.

The rearrangement uses TRBV3-1 (or the pseudogene TRBV3-2) and TRBJ2-7, with D perhaps TRBD1 (5 bases). Deletions cut 0 bases from V and 0 bases from J, with 12 bases between. The germline V gene encodes CDR1 LGHDT and CDR2 YNNKEL (reference sequence). The CDR3 totals 16 residues. The CDR3 sequence: CASSQDRQGLSYEQYF. The CDR3 DNA follows: TGTGCCAGCAGCCAAGATCGGCAGGGTCTCTCCTACGAGCAGTACTTC.

The chain combines TRBV19 with TRBJ2-1, with TRBD2 matching 9 bases. There are 16 residues in the CDR3. Trimming at V came to 6 bases and at J to 4 bases, leaving 10 bases not matched to a gene. Germline lookup yields CDR1 LNHDA and CDR2 SQIVND (reference sequence). The chain's CDR3 is CASSSSPGLAYNEQFF. The DNA of the CDR3 is TGTGCCAGTAGCTCATCACCGGGACTAGCTTACAATGAGCAGTTCTTC.

V is TRBV6-5 and J is TRBJ1-6, with 7 positions matching TRBD1. CDR3 length: 13 residues. Unmatched junction bases numbered 4, after V lost 8 bases and J lost 6 bases. CDR1 and CDR2 from the germline V gene are MNHEY and SVGAGI. Here the CDR3 reads CASRGTANSPLHF. In nucleotides, the CDR3 is TGTGCCAGCCGAGGGACAGCTAATTCACCCCTCCACTTT.

The rearrangement uses TRBV5-4 and TRBJ2-5; TRBD2 matches 10 bases. There are 18 residues in the CDR3. The V segment lost 5 bases and the J segment 4 bases; nucleotides outside the gene matches: 17. Looked up from germline, CDR1 is SGHNT and CDR2 is YYREEE (reference sequence). The CDR3 coding sequence is TGTGCCAGCAGTTATAGTGCCCGCGACAGCGGGAGGGGAGAGACCCAGTACTTC. This translates into CASSYSARDSGRGETQYF. The whole variable domain, filled in from reference TRBV5-4 and TRBJ2-5, reads ETGVTQSPTHLIKTRGQQVTLRCSSQSGHNTVSWYQQALGQGPQFIFQYYREEENGRGNFPPRFSGLQFPNYSSELNVNALELDDSALYLCASSYSARDSGRGETQYFGPGTRLLVL.

The chain uses TRBV4-1 and TRBJ2-3; weak D call: TRBD2 (6 bases). V was pared by 0 bases and J by 1 base, with 17 bases between. CDR1 is MGHRA and CDR2 is YSYEKL in the germline V gene. The CDR3 sequence is 18 residues long. The CDR3, as DNA: TGCGCCAGCAGCCAAGAGGTGGGAATGGGCGGGGGCACAGATACGCAGTATTTT. Its translation is CASSQEVGMGGGTDTQYF.

Here the CDR3 DNA reads TGTGCCAGCAGCCTGCAGGGGAGCACAGATACGCAGTATTTT. Residues: CASSLQGSTDTQYF. The chain combines TRBV2 with TRBJ2-3; weak D call: TRBD1 (6 bases). Germline V gives CDR1 SNHLY, CDR2 FYNNEI. The CDR3 runs 14 residues. V lost 6 bases and J lost 0, with 10 bases in between.

This clone showed up just a few times. The chain couples TRBV5-5 to TRBJ1-6, with D hard to call. The CDR3 totals 15 residues. From germline, CDR1 is SGHKS and CDR2 YYEKEE (reference sequence). With 8 bases removed from V and 2 bases from J, the gap between germline ends came to 14 bases. This CDR3 is CASYRRDTYNSPLHF. The CDR3 DNA reads as TGTGCCAGTTACCGGCGGGATACCTATAATTCACCCCTCCACTTT.

For this clone: Additional DNA sequences in this sample encode the identical CDR3. V usage is TRBV6-5 and J usage is TRBJ1-5, with D possibly being TRBD1 (5 bases). CDR3 size: 14 residues. Germline lookup yields CDR1 MNHEY and CDR2 SVGAGI. V lost 2 bases to trimming and J lost 3 bases, with 8 bases between them. CDR3 DNA sequence: TGTGCCAGCAGTTACAGGGGTTCCAATCAGCCCCAGCATTTT. Translated, it gives CASSYRGSNQPQHF.

The genes are TRBV6-6 and TRBJ2-7; a weak D match, TRBD1 (6 bases). CDR3 size: 13 residues. Trimming stripped 3 bases from V and 3 bases from J, with 9 bases between. Germline V gene lookup returns CDR1 MNHNY and CDR2 SVGAGI (reference sequence). As DNA, the CDR3 is TGTGCCAGCAGTTATGTAGGGGGCTACGAGCAGTACTTC. Amino acid sequence: CASSYVGGYEQYF.

The sample holds one count of this clone. V usage is TRBV9 and J usage is TRBJ1-2; 9 nucleotides match TRBD1. V lost 4 bases to trimming and J lost 3 bases; unmatched junction nucleotides: 7. Germline V gene data show CDR1 as SGDLS and CDR2 as YYNGEE. This CDR3 is built from 15 residues. CDR3: CASSPTGGADYGYTF. CDR3 in DNA: TGTGCCAGCAGCCCTACAGGGGGCGCGGACTATGGCTACACCTTC.